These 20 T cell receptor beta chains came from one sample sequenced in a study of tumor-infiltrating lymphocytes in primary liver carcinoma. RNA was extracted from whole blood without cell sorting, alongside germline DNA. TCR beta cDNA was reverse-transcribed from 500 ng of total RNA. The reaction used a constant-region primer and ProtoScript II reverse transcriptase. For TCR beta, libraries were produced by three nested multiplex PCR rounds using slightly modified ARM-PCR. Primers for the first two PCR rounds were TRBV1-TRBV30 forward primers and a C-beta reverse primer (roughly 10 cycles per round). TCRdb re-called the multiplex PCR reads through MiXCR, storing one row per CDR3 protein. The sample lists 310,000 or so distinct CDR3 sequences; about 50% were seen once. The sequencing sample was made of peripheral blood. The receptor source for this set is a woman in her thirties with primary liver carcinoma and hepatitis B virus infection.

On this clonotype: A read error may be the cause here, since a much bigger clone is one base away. DNA for the CDR3: TGCAGCGCCGGGGACGGGTATGAAAAACTGTTTTTT. Encoded protein: CSAGDGYEKLFF. The chain joins TRBV29-1 to TRBJ1-4; perhaps TRBD1 as D (5 bases). V lost 7 bases and J 6 bases, leaving 12 bases between the germline ends. This CDR3 is built from 12 residues. Per the germline V gene, CDR1 is SQVTM and CDR2 is ANQGSEA.

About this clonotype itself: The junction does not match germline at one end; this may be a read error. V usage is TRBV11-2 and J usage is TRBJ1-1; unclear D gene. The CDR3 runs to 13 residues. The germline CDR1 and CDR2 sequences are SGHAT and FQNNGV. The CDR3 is CASSLGALTEVFF. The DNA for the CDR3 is TGTGCCAGCAGCTTAGGGGCATTGACTGAAGTTTTCTTT.

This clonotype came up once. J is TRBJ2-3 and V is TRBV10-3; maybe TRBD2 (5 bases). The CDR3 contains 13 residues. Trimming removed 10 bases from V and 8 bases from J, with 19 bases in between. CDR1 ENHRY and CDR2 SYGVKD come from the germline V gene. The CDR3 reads CATKAVLQVTQYF. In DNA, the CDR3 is TGTGCCACTAAAGCGGTACTACAAGTTACGCAGTATTTT.

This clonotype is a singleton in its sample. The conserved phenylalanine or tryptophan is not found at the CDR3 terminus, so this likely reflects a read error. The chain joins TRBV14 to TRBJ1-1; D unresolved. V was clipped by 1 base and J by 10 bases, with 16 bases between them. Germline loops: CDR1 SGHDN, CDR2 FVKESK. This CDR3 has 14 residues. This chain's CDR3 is CASSQAIPRARAFS. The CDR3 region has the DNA TGTGCCAGCAGCCAAGCCATCCCTAGGGCCAGAGCTTTCTCT.

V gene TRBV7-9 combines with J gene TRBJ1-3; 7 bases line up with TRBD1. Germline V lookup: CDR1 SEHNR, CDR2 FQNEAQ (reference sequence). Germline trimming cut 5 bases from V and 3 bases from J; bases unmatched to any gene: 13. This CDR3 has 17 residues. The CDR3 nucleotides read TGTGCCAGCAGCCCAGCCATCGGGACAGCAAATGGAAACACCATATATTTT. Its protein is CASSPAIGTANGNTIYF.

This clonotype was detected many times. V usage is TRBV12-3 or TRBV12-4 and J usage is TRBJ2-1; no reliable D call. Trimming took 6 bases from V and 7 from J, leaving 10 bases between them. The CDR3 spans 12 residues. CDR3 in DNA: TGTGCCAGCAGCCGTTCCTTGAATGAGCAGTTCTTC. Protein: CASSRSLNEQFF.

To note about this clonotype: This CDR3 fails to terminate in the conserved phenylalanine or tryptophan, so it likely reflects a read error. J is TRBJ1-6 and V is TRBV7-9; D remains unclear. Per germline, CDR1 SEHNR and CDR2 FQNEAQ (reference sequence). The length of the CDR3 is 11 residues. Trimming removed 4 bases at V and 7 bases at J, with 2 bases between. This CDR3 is CASSSNSPLHL. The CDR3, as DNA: TGTGCCAGCAGCTCAAATTCACCCCTCCACCTT.

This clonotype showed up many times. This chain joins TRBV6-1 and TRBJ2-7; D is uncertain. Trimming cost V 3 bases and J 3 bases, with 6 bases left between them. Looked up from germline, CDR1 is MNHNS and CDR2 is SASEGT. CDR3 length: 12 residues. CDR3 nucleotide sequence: TGTGCCAGCAGTGATACGGGCTACGAGCAGTACTTC. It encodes CASSDTGYEQYF.

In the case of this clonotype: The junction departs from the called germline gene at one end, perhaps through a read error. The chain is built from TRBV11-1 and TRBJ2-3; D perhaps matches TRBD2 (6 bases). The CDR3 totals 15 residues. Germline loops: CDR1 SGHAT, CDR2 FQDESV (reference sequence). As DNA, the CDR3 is TGTGCCAGCAGTCAGGCGGGAAGGATGGTAGATACTCAGTATTTT. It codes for CASSQAGRMVDTQYF.

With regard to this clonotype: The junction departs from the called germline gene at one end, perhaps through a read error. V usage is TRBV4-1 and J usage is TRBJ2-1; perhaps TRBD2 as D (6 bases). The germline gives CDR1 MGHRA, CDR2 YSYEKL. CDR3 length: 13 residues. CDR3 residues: CASSQDYYNEPSF. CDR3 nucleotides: TGCGCCAGCAGCCAGGACTACTACAATGAGCCGTCCTTC.

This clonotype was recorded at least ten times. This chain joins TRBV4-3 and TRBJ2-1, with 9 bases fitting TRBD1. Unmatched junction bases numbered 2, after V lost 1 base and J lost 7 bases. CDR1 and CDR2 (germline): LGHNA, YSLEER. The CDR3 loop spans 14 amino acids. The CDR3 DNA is TGCGCCAGCAGCCAAGGGACAGGGGCTAATGAGCAGTTCTTC. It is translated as CASSQGTGANEQFF.

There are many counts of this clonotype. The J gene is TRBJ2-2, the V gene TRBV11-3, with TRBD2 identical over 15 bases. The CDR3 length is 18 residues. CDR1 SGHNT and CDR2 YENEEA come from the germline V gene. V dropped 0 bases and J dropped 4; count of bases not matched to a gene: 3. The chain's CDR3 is CASSLDWTSGRATGELFF. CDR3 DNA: TGTGCCAGCAGCTTAGATTGGACTAGCGGGAGGGCCACCGGGGAGCTGTTTTTT. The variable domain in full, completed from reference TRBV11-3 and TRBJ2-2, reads EAGVVQSPRYKIIEKKQPVAFWCNPISGHNTLYWYLQNLGQGPELLIRYENEEAVDDSQLPKDRFSAERLKGVDSTLKIQPAELGDSAVYLCASSLDWTSGRATGELFFGEGSRLTVL.

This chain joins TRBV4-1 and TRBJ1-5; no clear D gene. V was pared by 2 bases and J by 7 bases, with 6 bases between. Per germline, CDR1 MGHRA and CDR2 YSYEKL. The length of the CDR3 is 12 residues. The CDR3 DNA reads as TGCGCCAGCAGCCAAATAGGGCAGCCCCAGCATTTT. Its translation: CASSQIGQPQHF.

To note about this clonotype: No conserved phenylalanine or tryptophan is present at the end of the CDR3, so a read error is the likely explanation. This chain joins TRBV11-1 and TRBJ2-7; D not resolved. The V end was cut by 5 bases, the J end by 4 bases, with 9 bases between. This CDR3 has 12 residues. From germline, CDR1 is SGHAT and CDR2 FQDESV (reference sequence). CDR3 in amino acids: CASSIMGYEQYP. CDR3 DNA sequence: TGTGCCAGCAGCATCATGGGTTACGAGCAGTACCCC.

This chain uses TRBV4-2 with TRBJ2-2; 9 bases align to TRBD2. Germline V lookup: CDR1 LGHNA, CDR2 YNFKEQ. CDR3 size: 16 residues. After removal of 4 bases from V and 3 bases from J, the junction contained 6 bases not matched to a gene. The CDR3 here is CASSRRGGGDTGELFF. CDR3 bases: TGTGCCAGCAGCCGCCGCGGGGGGGGCGACACCGGGGAGCTGTTTTTT.

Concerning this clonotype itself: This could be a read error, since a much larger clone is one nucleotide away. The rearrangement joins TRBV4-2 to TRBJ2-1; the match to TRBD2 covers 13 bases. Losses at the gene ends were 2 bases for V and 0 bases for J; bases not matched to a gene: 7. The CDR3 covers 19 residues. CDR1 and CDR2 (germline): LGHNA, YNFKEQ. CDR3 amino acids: CASSQKAWTSGGSYNEQFF. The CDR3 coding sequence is TGTGCCAGCAGCCAAAAAGCCTGGACTAGCGGGGGCTCCTACAATGAGCAGTTCTTC.

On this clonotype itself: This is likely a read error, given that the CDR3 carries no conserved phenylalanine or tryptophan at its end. The CDR3 DNA sequence: TGCAGCGTTGATTGGGATAGCCATCAGCCCCAGCATTAT. This translates into CSVDWDSHQPQHY. This chain connects TRBV29-1 to TRBJ1-5; D uncertain. Germline CDR1 is SQVTM and CDR2 is ANQGSEA. The CDR3 consists of 13 residues.

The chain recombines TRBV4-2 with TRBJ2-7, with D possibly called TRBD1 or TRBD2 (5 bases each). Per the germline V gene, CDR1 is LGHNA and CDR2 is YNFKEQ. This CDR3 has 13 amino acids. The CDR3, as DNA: TGTATCAGCAGGGACCGGGATGACTACGAGCAGTACTTC. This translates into CISRDRDDYEQYF.

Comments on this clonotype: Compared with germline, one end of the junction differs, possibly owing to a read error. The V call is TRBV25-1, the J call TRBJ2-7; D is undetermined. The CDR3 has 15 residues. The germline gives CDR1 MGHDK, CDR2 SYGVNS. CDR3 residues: CTSSDPSRGGHEQYF. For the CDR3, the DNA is TGTACCAGCAGTGACCCTTCAAGAGGCGGTCACGAGCAGTACTTC.

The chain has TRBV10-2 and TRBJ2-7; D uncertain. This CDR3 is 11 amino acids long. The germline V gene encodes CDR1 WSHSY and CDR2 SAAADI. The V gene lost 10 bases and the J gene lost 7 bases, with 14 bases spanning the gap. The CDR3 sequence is CANHNMGEQYF. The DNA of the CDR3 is TGCGCCAACCATAATATGGGGGAGCAGTACTTC.